Listed here are 3 T cell receptor beta chains from one sample, sequenced in a study of control samples from healthy donors and cancer patients. The table came from immunoSEQ multiplex PCR; TCRdb's copy has only in-frame clones and leaves some out. The data contain about 100,000 clones, 70% to 90% of them singletons. The material sequenced was blood. The receptors shown here come from a man aged 25 to 40 in good health.

The chain uses TRBV2 and TRBJ2-3; no clear D. Germline V gene data show CDR1 as SNHLY and CDR2 as FYNNEI. The CDR3 is 12 residues long. V dropped 6 bases and J dropped 7 bases, with 11 bases sitting between them. Written as DNA, the CDR3 is TGTGCCAGCAGAGGGATTTCGAATACGCAGTATTTT. Translating gives CASRGISNTQYF.

The V gene is TRBV30, the J gene TRBJ2-4; the D is unclear. Germline CDR1 GTSNPN, CDR2 SVGIG (reference sequence). The CDR3 spans 14 residues. V was trimmed by 4 bases and J by 0 bases, leaving 10 bases between them. The CDR3 nucleotides are TGTGCCTGGATGGCGGATTTAGCCAAAAACATTCAGTACTTC. Its protein product is CAWMADLAKNIQYF.

The genes are TRBV24-1 and TRBJ1-4; TRBD1 is a possible D gene (6 bases). The CDR3 is 15 amino acids. CDR1 KGHDR and CDR2 SFDVKD come from the germline V gene. V lost 2 bases to trimming and J lost 5 bases, with 11 bases between them. The CDR3 reads CATSDSAGDNEKLFF. CDR3 DNA sequence: TGTGCCACCAGTGATTCAGCAGGGGACAATGAAAAACTGTTTTTT.